The clone carrying this T cell receptor beta chain has at least ten counts. Antigen specificity is unknown. The entry originates in a study of T cell repertoires in cytomegalovirus infection. Overall study: CMV infection together with matching HLA type was indicated by public TCR beta signatures. Findings and limits, study-wide: HLA-C-restricted CMV-specific TCR beta clonotypes were dominant in the ex vivo response.

MiXCR, applied by TCRdb to the reads, yields one record per CDR3 protein. The sample carries hundreds of thousands of distinct CDR3 sequences, around 18% recorded once. The source is a human donor in good health (CMV status not recorded). Some clones in this sample may be carry-over from other donors' samples. Sequencing was carried out using PBMCs.

CDR3 residues: CASSFLRTEAFF. The CDR3 nucleotides are TGTGCCAGCAGCTTTTTGAGGACTGAAGCTTTCTTT. The chain is built from TRBV7-9 and TRBJ1-1; D gene ambiguous. V shed 3 bases and J shed 5 bases, with 7 bases lying between them. Per germline, CDR1 SEHNR and CDR2 FQNEAQ (reference sequence). The CDR3 runs to 12 residues.